This T cell receptor (beta chain) was profiled in a study of blood T cell repertoires in COVID-19. Study details: Samples representing acute and convalescent COVID-19 were sourced from the United States, Italy and Spain.

Clones were sequenced by immunoSEQ multiplex PCR, and TCRdb holds only the in-frame ones, with some missing. Of about 250,000 clones in the sample, approximately 89% were seen once. This TCR was recovered from a woman aged 55-75 years who had recovered from COVID-19. Sequencing was performed on peripheral blood.

The CDR3 loop is CASSPPVEGPYEQYF. The CDR3 bases are TGTGCCAGCTCACCACCGGTGGAGGGCCCCTACGAGCAGTACTTC. The rearrangement joins TRBV18 to TRBJ2-7; the D gene is possibly TRBD2 (6 bases). Germline lookup yields CDR1 KGHSH and CDR2 LQKENI. CDR3 size: 15 residues. Trimming shortened V by 0 bases and J by 2 bases, and 11 bases separated the two germline ends. Combining the CDR3 with reference TRBV18 and TRBJ2-7 gives the whole variable domain NAGVMQNPRHLVRRRGQEARLRCSPMKGHSHVYWYRQLPEEGLKFMVYLQKENIIDESGMPKERFSAEFPKEGPSILRIQQVVRGDSAAYFCASSPPVEGPYEQYFGPGTRLTVT.